This passage covers 4 T cell receptor beta chains from one sample sequenced in a study of cytomegalovirus exposure and HLA in healthy donors. The primer mix had 60 Vbeta and 13 Jbeta primers. The table came from immunoSEQ multiplex PCR; TCRdb's copy has only in-frame clones and leaves some out. The data show about 130,000 clones, and the top ten clones hold over 1.5%. The material sequenced was PBMCs. These receptors all stem from a woman aged 35 to 49 in good health and CMV-seropositive.

The chain uses TRBV29-1 and TRBJ2-5; TRBD2 matches 15 bases. The trim removed 6 bases at V and 5 bases at J, leaving 1 base unmatched. The CDR3 consists of 13 residues. Germline V lookup: CDR1 SQVTM, CDR2 ANQGSEA. The CDR3 reads CSVGTSGRETQYF. The CDR3 DNA sequence: TGCAGCGTGGGGACTAGCGGGAGGGAGACCCAGTACTTC.

The rearrangement links TRBV27 to TRBJ1-1, with D perhaps TRBD1 (5 bases). Germline V gene lookup returns CDR1 MNHEY and CDR2 SMNVEV (reference sequence). The CDR3 is 14 amino acids. The V and J ends lost 3 bases and 4 bases respectively, with 12 bases between them. Written as DNA, the CDR3 is TGTGCCAGCAGTTTTAATGGGGGGTTCACTGAAGCTTTCTTT. Its translation: CASSFNGGFTEAFF.

The genes are TRBV19 and TRBJ2-7; the match to TRBD2 covers 7 bases. Losses at the gene ends were 4 bases for V and 6 bases for J; bases not matched to a gene: 9. Germline CDR1 LNHDA, CDR2 SQIVND (reference sequence). This CDR3 is 14 amino acids long. The CDR3 DNA reads TGTGCCAGTAGTAGCGGGAGCGCTCCCCTCGAGCAGTACTTC. This sequence encodes CASSSGSAPLEQYF. The full variable domain, rest sourced from reference TRBV19 and TRBJ2-7, is DGGITQSPKYLFRKEGQNVTLSCEQNLNHDAMYWYRQDPGQGLRLIYYSQIVNDFQKGDIAEGYSVSREKKESFPLTVTSAQKNPTAFYLCASSSGSAPLEQYFGPGTRLTVT.

The V and J genes are TRBV12-5 and TRBJ2-1; unclear D gene. CDR3 length equals 11 residues. Germline CDR1 reads LGHNT; CDR2 reads FRNRAP. The V end was cut by 1 base, the J end by 10 bases, with 5 bases between. CDR3 in amino acids: CASGLDLEQFF. CDR3 in DNA: TGTGCTAGTGGTTTGGATCTCGAGCAGTTCTTC. Full variable domain (rest looked up from reference TRBV12-5 and TRBJ2-1): DARVTQTPRHKVTEMGQEVTMRCQPILGHNTVFWYRQTMMQGLELLAYFRNRAPLDDSGMPKDRFSAEMPDATLATLKIQPSEPRDSAVYFCASGLDLEQFFGPGTRLTVL.